The clone carrying this T cell receptor beta chain showed up many times. These data are taken from a study of Graves' ophthalmopathy and Graves' hyperthyroidism. Amplification from RNA transcripts yielded the TCR beta CDR3 regions. Second-round multiplex PCR followed a first-round RT-PCR using HTBI primers. Each CDR3 protein gets one entry after TCRdb re-called the multiplex PCR reads with MiXCR. Here the sample spans hundreds of thousands of distinct CDR3 sequences, approximately 15% being singletons. The junction had 13 bases not matched to a gene; V was cut back by 4 bases and J by 8 bases. Germline V gene data show CDR1 as SGHTA and CDR2 as FQGNSA. The CDR3 loop spans 16 amino acids.

This receptor was taken from a woman younger than 30 with stable Graves' hyperthyroidism. The rearrangement uses TRBV7-2 and TRBJ2-4; 8 positions match TRBD2. The sequenced sample consisted of peripheral blood. The CDR3 DNA follows: TGTGCCAGCAGCTGGAGTCATACTAGCGGATGGGACATTCAGTACTTC. This gives the protein CASSWSHTSGWDIQYF. The full variable domain, its missing parts supplied by reference TRBV7-2 and TRBJ2-4, is GAGVSQSPSNKVTEKGKDVELRCDPISGHTALYWYRQSLGQGLEFLIYFQGNSAPDKSGLPSDRFSAERTGGSVSTLTIQRTQQEDSAVYLCASSWSHTSGWDIQYFGAGTRLSVL.